The sample holds a few counts of the clone carrying this T cell receptor (beta chain). Its antigen is unidentified. V lost 4 bases to trimming and J lost 4 bases, with 8 bases between them. This CDR3 is 12 amino acids long. Germline V lookup: CDR1 SGHDT, CDR2 YYEEEE. The data were obtained in a study of T cells in tuberculosis. Latent tuberculosis screening used tuberculin skin test and IGRA at entry. Each clinical donor contributed on average approximately 100,000 T cells from unsorted cryopreserved PBMC. Study results and limitations: Active tuberculosis alpha repertoires lay closer to GMM-specific TCRs than controls'. Smaller alpha distances in active tuberculosis partly reflected shorter CDR3-alpha lengths.

Clones were read by immunoSEQ multiplex PCR, and TCRdb kept only the in-frame ones, dropping some. The repertoire holds over 30,000 clones, with 85% to 95% as singletons. The V call is TRBV5-6, the J call TRBJ1-2; D gene uncertain. The sample taken for sequencing was PBMCs. This TCR was recovered from a donor aged 10-29 years with latent tuberculosis or without tuberculosis infection. Some clones in this sample may be carry-over from other donors' samples. CDR3 residues: CASSAELYGYTF. DNA of the CDR3: TGTGCCAGCAGCGCTGAACTCTATGGCTACACCTTC.